These 16 T cell receptor beta chains came from one sample sequenced in a study of T cell responses to AZD1222 COVID-19 vaccine. Only in-frame clones appear in the TCRdb table, and some are missing; sequencing was by immunoSEQ multiplex PCR. The table has about 120,000 clones, 70% to 90% seen once. Sequences were derived from peripheral blood, sampled on day 0 of AZD1222 vaccination. These receptors all stem from an adult in good health.

In this sample, this clone turned up once. The V gene is TRBV13, the J gene TRBJ1-3, with a possible D match to TRBD1 (5 bases). The CDR3 sequence is 17 residues long. V was trimmed by 1 base and J by 4 bases, leaving 17 bases between them. The germline gives CDR1 PRHDT, CDR2 FYEKMQ (reference sequence). CDR3 in amino acids: CASSLAPGTGGGNTIYF. As DNA, the CDR3 is TGTGCCAGCAGCTTAGCACCCGGGACGGGGGGAGGAAACACCATATATTTT.

V and J are TRBV29-1 and TRBJ1-1, with D unclear. The CDR3 is 12 residues long. Germline V CDR1 and CDR2: SQVTM, ANQGSEA. For the CDR3, the DNA is TGCAGGAGTGAGGCTTTGAACACTGAAGCTTTCTTT. Protein: CRSEALNTEAFF.

The gene calls are TRBV4-1 and TRBJ1-3; possible D gene TRBD1, 6 bases. The CDR3 consists of 16 residues. Germline lookup yields CDR1 MGHRA and CDR2 YSYEKL. Trimming took off 3 bases at V and 0 bases at J, with 12 bases between the two ends. This chain's CDR3 is CASSQVQGSSGNTIYF. Here the CDR3 DNA reads TGCGCCAGCAGCCAGGTTCAGGGGAGCTCTGGAAACACCATATATTTT.

The chain employs TRBV5-1 and TRBJ1-5; D possibly corresponds to TRBD1 (5 bases). The CDR3 is 15 amino acids. Between the trimmed V and J ends, which lost 0 bases and 7 bases, there was a span of 14 bases. CDR1 and CDR2 from the germline V gene are SGHRS and YFSETQ. The CDR3 protein is CASSLEGRVEQPQHF. CDR3 sequence (DNA): TGCGCCAGCAGCTTGGAGGGCAGGGTTGAGCAGCCCCAGCATTTT.

In nucleotides, the CDR3 is TGTGCCAGCAGCGATACCGGACTAGCCAGGGAGACCCAGTACTTC. Protein product: CASSDTGLARETQYF. This chain joins TRBV9 and TRBJ2-5; 8 nucleotides agree with TRBD2. The ends lost 3 bases at V and 5 bases at J; junction bases unmatched: 9. The CDR3 has 15 residues. Germline values: CDR1 SGDLS, CDR2 YYNGEE.

This clone appeared a few times. The chain recombines TRBV5-5 with TRBJ1-1; D is perhaps TRBD1 (6 bases). This CDR3 is built from 14 residues. Between the trimmed V and J ends, which lost 4 bases and 1 base, there was a span of 11 bases. The germline V gene encodes CDR1 SGHKS and CDR2 YYEKEE (reference sequence). The CDR3 spells CASSRGTGNTEAFF. The CDR3 DNA reads as TGTGCCAGCAGCAGGGGGACGGGGAACACTGAAGCTTTCTTT.

The CDR3: CASSLPRQGAGNTIYF. CDR3 nucleotide sequence: TGTGCCAGCAGCTTACCAAGGCAGGGGGCTGGAAACACCATATATTTT. V is TRBV11-2 and J is TRBJ1-3; TRBD1 aligns across 7 bases. J was trimmed by 2 bases and V by 2 bases; bases with no gene match: 6. Germline loops: CDR1 SGHAT, CDR2 FQNNGV. The CDR3 sequence is 16 residues long.

This chain links TRBV4-1 with TRBJ2-5, with D unresolved. This CDR3 is 16 amino acids long. The V and J ends lost 1 base and 5 bases respectively, with 17 bases between them. Germline V CDR1 and CDR2: MGHRA, YSYEKL. CDR3 in DNA: TGCGCCAGCAGCCAAGTCAACCTGGTGACTTATGAGACCCAGTACTTC. This gives the protein CASSQVNLVTYETQYF.

The rearrangement uses TRBV10-3 and TRBJ1-1; TRBD1 agrees at 9 bases. After removal of 3 bases from V and 4 bases from J, the junction contained 9 bases not matched to a gene. Germline values: CDR1 ENHRY, CDR2 SYGVKD. CDR3 length: 16 amino acids. The CDR3 sequence: CAISELLDRGSTEAFF. CDR3 in DNA: TGTGCCATCAGTGAACTTCTGGACAGGGGATCCACTGAAGCTTTCTTT.

The chain recombines TRBV7-2 with TRBJ1-2; D is ambiguous. Trimming stripped 1 base from V and 0 bases from J, with 6 bases between. Germline V CDR1 and CDR2: SGHTA, FQGNSA. This CDR3 is 14 amino acids long. The CDR3 is CASSLGRANYGYTF. In nucleotides, the CDR3 is TGTGCCAGCAGCTTAGGGAGGGCTAACTATGGCTACACCTTC.

V is TRBV4-2 and J is TRBJ1-2; D unclear. CDR3 size: 14 residues. Germline CDR1 is LGHNA and CDR2 is YNFKEQ. The germline V and J ends were trimmed by 1 base and 3 bases, with 9 bases remaining between them. The CDR3 is CASSQGSGDYGYTF. CDR3 in DNA: TGTGCCAGCAGCCAAGGCTCAGGAGACTATGGCTACACCTTC.

This chain connects TRBV18 to TRBJ2-7; 9 bases align to TRBD1. J was trimmed by 1 base and V by 3 bases; bases with no gene match: 4. Germline values: CDR1 KGHSH, CDR2 LQKENI. This CDR3 is built from 15 residues. The CDR3 sequence: CASSPPGTGSYEQYF. CDR3 coding DNA: TGTGCCAGCTCACCGCCCGGGACAGGGTCCTACGAGCAGTACTTC.

This clone was detected only once. J is TRBJ2-3 and V is TRBV18; D might be TRBD1 (6 bases). Germline lookup yields CDR1 KGHSH and CDR2 LQKENI. The CDR3 spans 14 residues. The ends were cut back, 6 bases at V and 3 bases at J, with 13 bases in the middle. The CDR3 reads CASSLVQGTDTQYF. The CDR3 DNA is TGTGCCAGCTCGCTTGTGCAGGGGACAGATACGCAGTATTTT.

This rearrangement joins TRBV4-3 to TRBJ1-1; D may be TRBD1 (5 bases). Germline CDR1 and CDR2: LGHNA and YSLEER. The CDR3 has 12 amino acids. Trimming stripped 3 bases from V and 9 bases from J, with 11 bases between. The CDR3 spells CASSQWDGQAFF. The CDR3, as DNA: TGCGCCAGCAGCCAGTGGGACGGCCAAGCTTTCTTT.

The J gene is TRBJ1-3, the V gene TRBV5-1; the D gene is possibly TRBD1 (6 bases). The CDR3 has 15 amino acids. Deletions cut 0 bases from V and 1 base from J, with 8 bases between. From germline, CDR1 is SGHRS and CDR2 YFSETQ. In nucleotides, the CDR3 is TGCGCCAGCAGCTTGGAGGGGACATCTGGAAACACCATATATTTT. Translating gives CASSLEGTSGNTIYF.

The chain recombines TRBV4-1 with TRBJ2-7, with 8 bases that match TRBD1. The J segment lost 2 bases and the V segment lost 0 bases, leaving 3 bases of the junction unmatched. Germline values: CDR1 MGHRA, CDR2 YSYEKL. This CDR3 is built from 15 residues. The CDR3: CASSQESQGAYEQYF. The CDR3 nucleotides read TGCGCCAGCAGCCAAGAATCACAGGGGGCCTACGAGCAGTACTTC.